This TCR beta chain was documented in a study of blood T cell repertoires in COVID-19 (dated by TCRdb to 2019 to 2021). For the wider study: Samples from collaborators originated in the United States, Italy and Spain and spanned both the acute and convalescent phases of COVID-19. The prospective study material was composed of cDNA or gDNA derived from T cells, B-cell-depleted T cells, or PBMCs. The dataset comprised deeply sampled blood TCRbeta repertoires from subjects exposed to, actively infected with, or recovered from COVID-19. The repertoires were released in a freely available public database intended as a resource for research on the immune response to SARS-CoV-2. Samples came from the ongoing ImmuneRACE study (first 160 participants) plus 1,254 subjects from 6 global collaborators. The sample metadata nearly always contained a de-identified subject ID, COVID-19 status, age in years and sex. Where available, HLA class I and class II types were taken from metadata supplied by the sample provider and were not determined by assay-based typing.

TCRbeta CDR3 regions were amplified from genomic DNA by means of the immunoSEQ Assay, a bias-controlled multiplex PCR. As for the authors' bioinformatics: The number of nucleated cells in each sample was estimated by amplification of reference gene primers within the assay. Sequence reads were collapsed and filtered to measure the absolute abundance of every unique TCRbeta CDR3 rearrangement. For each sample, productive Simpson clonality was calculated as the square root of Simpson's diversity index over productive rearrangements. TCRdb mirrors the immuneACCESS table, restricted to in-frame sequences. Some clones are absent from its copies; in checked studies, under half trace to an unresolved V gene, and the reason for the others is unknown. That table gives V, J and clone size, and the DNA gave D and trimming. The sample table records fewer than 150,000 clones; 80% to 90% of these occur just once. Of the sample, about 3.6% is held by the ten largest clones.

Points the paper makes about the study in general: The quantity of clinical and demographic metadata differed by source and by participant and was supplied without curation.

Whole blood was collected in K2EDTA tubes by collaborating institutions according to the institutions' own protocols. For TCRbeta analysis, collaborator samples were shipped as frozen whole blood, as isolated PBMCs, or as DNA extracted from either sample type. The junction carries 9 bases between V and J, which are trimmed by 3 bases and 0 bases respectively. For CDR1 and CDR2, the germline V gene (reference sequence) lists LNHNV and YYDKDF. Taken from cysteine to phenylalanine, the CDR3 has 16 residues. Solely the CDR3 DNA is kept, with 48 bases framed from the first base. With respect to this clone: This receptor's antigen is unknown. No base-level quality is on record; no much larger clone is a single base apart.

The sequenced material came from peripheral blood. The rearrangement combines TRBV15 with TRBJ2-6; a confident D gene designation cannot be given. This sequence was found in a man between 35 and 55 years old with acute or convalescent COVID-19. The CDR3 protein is CATSSTYNSGANVLTF. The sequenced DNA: TGTGCCACCAGCAGTACGTACAACTCTGGGGCCAACGTCCTGACTTTC.